In its sample, the clone carrying this TCR beta chain was seen a few times. Its antigen is currently unknown. The sample is drawn from a study of identical twins. Study conclusions and caveats: Beta out-of-frame twin sharing showed a weaker excess.

TCRdb re-called the 5' RACE reads through MiXCR, storing one row per CDR3 protein. Among 350,000 to 600,000 distinct CDR3 sequences listed, 12% to 15% were seen once. Germline V CDR1 and CDR2: DFQATT, SNEGSKA (reference sequence). V lost 0 bases to trimming and J lost 6 bases, with 6 bases between them. The CDR3 is made up of 13 amino acids. This sample was shared with a second study, whose subject was yellow fever vaccine responses in identical twins.

This chain links TRBV20-1 with TRBJ1-6; no reliable D call. Input material: CD4+ T cells sorted from blood. The clonotype was recovered from a woman under 30 in good health. This CDR3 is CSAREGINSPLHF. As DNA, the CDR3 is TGCAGTGCTAGAGAGGGGATTAATTCACCCCTCCACTTT.